This TCR beta chain was found in a study of post-analysis software for immune sequencing data. Notes on the study in general: About 5 TRBV segments, including TRBV5-6, TRBV5-1 and TRBV20-1, were more frequent in patients than controls. A significant reduction in normalized Chao1 diversity was observed in multiple sclerosis patients versus controls. Samples prepared in the same batch strongly co-clustered by F measure.

To note about this clonotype: The antigen remains unidentified.

Prepared libraries of TCR beta cDNA carried unique molecular identifiers. There were about 0.85 to 10 million T cells, and roughly 0.5 million cDNA molecules came from them. Each CDR3 protein gets one entry after TCRdb re-called the PCR reads with MiXCR. The sample has roughly 650,000 distinct CDR3 sequences, more than 50% seen once. Germline values: CDR1 MNHEY, CDR2 SVGAGI. V dropped 11 bases and J dropped 5; count of bases not matched to a gene: 12. The CDR3 has 13 residues. The clonotype was recovered from a girl aged 2 to 10 with multiple sclerosis. The rearrangement joins TRBV6-5 to TRBJ2-7; TRBD2 matches 7 bases. Sequenced input: blood. CDR3 bases: TGTGCCCCGGGGGGAGCGGCTGGCGACGAGCAGTACTTC. Protein sequence: CAPGGAAGDEQYF.